The T cell receptor (beta chain) described here comes from a study of OX40 agonist ivuxolimab in advanced cancers. Across the study: People in dose escalation had one of these cancers: hepatocellular carcinoma, melanoma, renal cell or head and neck cancer. Participants, 70% to 90% male, averaged roughly 60 years of age, ranging from about 20 to 79. Study-level findings and limits: At doses 0.1 to 3.0 mg/kg, CD4+ and CD8+ clones expanded. Antigen specificity of clonally expanded peripheral T cells was not established.

Germline lookup yields CDR1 MNHEY and CDR2 SMNVEV (reference sequence). V dropped 6 bases and J dropped 0 bases, with 9 bases sitting between them. This CDR3 comprises 14 residues. On this clone: The target antigen is unknown.

Libraries were prepared by immunoSEQ multiplex PCR; TCRdb keeps only in-frame clonotypes and omits some of them. The sample records tens of thousands of clones, 75% to 90% being singletons. The sample in question was CD4+ or CD8+ T cells sorted from blood, obtained in a trial of the OX40 agonist ivuxolimab. V usage is TRBV27 and J usage is TRBJ2-1; D unclear. This clonotype originated in an adult with an advanced solid tumor such as melanoma, head and neck, liver or kidney cancer. CDR3 coding DNA: TGTGCCAGCAGCAGTGGTCTCTCCTACAATGAGCAGTTCTTC. This translates into CASSSGLSYNEQFF.